One T cell receptor beta chain is described in this entry. Seattle enrolled patients during active infection and tracked them longitudinally. Per the germline V gene, CDR1 is KGHSH and CDR2 is LQKENI. The CDR3 sequence is 14 residues long. Deletions cut 3 bases from V and 0 bases from J, with 5 bases between. In the source study's methods: Quantification of nucleated cells was approximated via reference gene primer amplification. Generated by immunoSEQ multiplex PCR, the TCRdb table keeps only in-frame clones and is missing some. V, J and clone size were drawn from that table, and D and trimming were deduced from the DNA. The data hold 200,000 to 300,000 clones, with over 90% observed a single time. This sample stems from a study of blood T cell repertoires in COVID-19. Study at large: Researchers got acute and convalescent COVID-19 samples from the United States, Italy and Spain. Sample material is recorded as cDNA or gDNA derived from T cells, B-cell-depleted T cells, or PBMCs.

The TCR originated in a man aged 25-45 years with COVID-19, enrolled during active disease. The chain links TRBV18 to TRBJ1-4; D is ambiguous. The sequenced sample consisted of peripheral blood. The CDR3 region has the DNA TGTGCCAGCTCACCCGGTGCAACTAATGAAAAACTGTTTTTT. This translates into CASSPGATNEKLFF.